Each of the 13 T cell receptor beta chains below was sequenced from the same sample in a study of blood T cell repertoires in COVID-19. This table comes from immunoSEQ multiplex PCR, and its TCRdb copy is limited to in-frame clones, with some not included. The sample yields nearly 250,000 clones, 65% to 90% seen once. Sequencing was performed on PBMCs or T cells enriched from blood (not recorded which). The receptor set was obtained from a woman in her 50s with acute COVID-19.

This clone was counted once. The rearrangement uses TRBV7-8 and TRBJ1-2; 10 positions agree with TRBD1. The V gene end was trimmed by 5 bases and the J gene end by 4 bases; junction bases not matched to a gene: 13. The germline V gene encodes CDR1 SGHVS and CDR2 FQNEAQ. The CDR3 consists of 17 residues. CDR3: CASSQYRTGGGGYGYTF. CDR3 DNA sequence: TGTGCCAGCAGCCAATACCGGACAGGGGGTGGTGGCTATGGCTACACCTTC.

The rearrangement joins TRBV7-3 to TRBJ2-2; D is perhaps TRBD2 (7 bases). Trimming shortened V by 6 bases and J by 0 bases, and 11 bases separated the two germline ends. In germline, CDR1 is SGHTA, CDR2 FQGTGA. This CDR3 spans 15 amino acids. The CDR3, as DNA: TGTGCCAGCAGTCGCGGGGGCGCGAACACCGGGGAGCTGTTTTTT. Its translation is CASSRGGANTGELFF.

The chain employs TRBV4-3 and TRBJ1-2; 8 bases match TRBD1. The CDR3 sequence is 14 residues long. Trimming at V came to 1 base and at J to 4 bases, leaving 2 bases not matched to a gene. The germline V gene has CDR1 LGHNA and CDR2 YSLEER. This CDR3 reads CASSQATGGYGYTF. CDR3 DNA: TGCGCCAGCAGCCAAGCAACAGGGGGCTATGGCTACACCTTC.

The gene calls are TRBV11-2 and TRBJ2-2, with TRBD1 matching 8 bases. Germline V lookup: CDR1 SGHAT, CDR2 FQNNGV. The ends lost 11 bases at V and 1 base at J; junction bases unmatched: 6. CDR3 length: 14 amino acids. CDR3 DNA sequence: TGTGCCTGGAGTGGGACAGGGAACACCGGGGAGCTGTTTTTT. Its translation is CAWSGTGNTGELFF.

The chain combines TRBV7-6 with TRBJ2-3, with TRBD2 matching 8 bases. Looked up from germline, CDR1 is SGHVS and CDR2 is FNYEAQ. With 1 base clipped from V and 3 bases from J, the junction kept 6 bases outside the gene matches. This CDR3 is 16 amino acids long. This chain's CDR3 is CASSLGAGGETDTQYF. The CDR3 DNA is TGTGCCAGCAGCTTAGGTGCGGGGGGAGAAACAGATACGCAGTATTTT.

The chain employs TRBV19 and TRBJ1-1; D remains unclear. Germline assignment: CDR1 LNHDA and CDR2 SQIVND (reference sequence). The CDR3 has 13 residues. Trimming took 3 bases from V and 3 from J, leaving 8 bases between them. CDR3 region: CASSISGDTEAFF. DNA for the CDR3: TGTGCCAGTAGTATTTCCGGGGACACTGAAGCTTTCTTT.

V gene TRBV21-1 combines with J gene TRBJ1-3. TRBV21-1 is labeled a pseudogene. The length of the CDR3 is 15 residues. CDR3 residues: CASTRDFSSGNTIYF. Written as DNA, the CDR3 is TGTGCCAGCACTAGGGACTTCTCCTCTGGAAACACCATATATTTT.

The V gene is TRBV13, the J gene TRBJ2-1, with a weak D call TRBD1 (6 bases). CDR1 is PRHDT and CDR2 is FYEKMQ in the germline V gene (reference sequence). CDR3 length: 17 amino acids. V gave up 5 bases and J gave up 4 bases, with 21 bases separating them. The CDR3 DNA is TGTGCCAGCAGCCACCACCGGGACACATCAGGTTACAATGAGCAGTTCTTC. Translated: CASSHHRDTSGYNEQFF.

This sequence joins TRBV2 and TRBJ2-1; D is perhaps TRBD2 (5 bases). From germline, CDR1 is SNHLY and CDR2 FYNNEI. Trimming stripped 8 bases from V and 10 bases from J, with 15 bases between. This CDR3 has 12 residues. This CDR3 is CASVGGAFEQFF. The CDR3 DNA reads as TGTGCCAGCGTCGGAGGAGCATTCGAGCAGTTCTTC.

The rearrangement links TRBV6-2 or TRBV6-3 to TRBJ1-5; D is perhaps TRBD1 (6 bases). V was trimmed by 0 bases and J by 6 bases, leaving 12 bases between them. The CDR3 is 15 amino acids. Germline V lookup: CDR1 MNHEY, CDR2 SVGEGT. The CDR3 protein is CASSYSRGGGQPQHF. CDR3 nucleotides: TGTGCCAGCAGTTACTCGAGGGGGGGCGGTCAGCCCCAGCATTTT.

The rearrangement joins TRBV7-2 to TRBJ2-5; 11 bases align to TRBD2. From germline, CDR1 is SGHTA and CDR2 FQGNSA. The CDR3 extends over 15 amino acids. Unmatched junction bases numbered 9, after V lost 4 bases and J lost 8 bases. This chain's CDR3 is CASSSLAGGYITQYF. The CDR3 DNA reads TGTGCCAGCAGCTCCCTAGCGGGGGGTTATATAACCCAGTACTTC.

The genes are TRBV9 and TRBJ2-2, with 10 bases matching TRBD1. The length of the CDR3 is 16 residues. Germline CDR1 SGDLS, CDR2 YYNGEE. With V trimmed by 1 base and J by 6 bases, 6 bases remained unmatched. This CDR3 is CASSVLGTGVAGELFF. In DNA form, the CDR3 reads TGTGCCAGCAGCGTACTCGGGACAGGGGTGGCCGGGGAGCTGTTTTTT.

This clone came up a few times. The chain combines TRBV2 with TRBJ2-5; D may be TRBD2 (5 bases). From germline, CDR1 is SNHLY and CDR2 FYNNEI. Trimming cost V 2 bases and J 9 bases, with 13 bases left between them. The CDR3 spans 13 residues. CDR3 sequence (DNA): TGTGCCAGCAGTGAATGGCAGGTTAGCGCCCAGTACTTC. This gives the protein CASSEWQVSAQYF. Full variable domain (remainder filled in from reference TRBV2 and TRBJ2-5): EPEVTQTPSHQVTQMGQEVILRCVPISNHLYFYWYRQILGQKVEFLVSFYNNEISEKSEIFDDQFSVERPDGSNFTLKIRSTKLEDSAMYFCASSEWQVSAQYFGPGTRLLVL.